This entry lists 26 T cell receptor beta chains sequenced from one sample in a study of technical replicates of blood from several donors. Data came from immunoSEQ multiplex PCR; TCRdb stores just in-frame clones and leaves some out. The sample lists tens of thousands of clones; 85% to 95% were seen once. Specimen: T cells isolated from PBMCs. The receptor source for this set is a human donor in good health.

The chain is built from TRBV5-1 and TRBJ2-1; 9 bases agree with TRBD1. The CDR3 consists of 14 residues. J lost 6 bases, V lost 4 bases, and 5 bases had no gene match. Germline V CDR1 and CDR2: SGHRS, YFSETQ. CDR3 nucleotides: TGCGCCAGCAGCCCCGGGACAGGGAGCAATGAGCAGTTCTTC. Its translation is CASSPGTGSNEQFF.

The V call is TRBV11-2, the J call TRBJ2-1; D is possibly TRBD2 (5 bases). This CDR3 region has 15 residues. CDR1 is SGHAT and CDR2 is FQNNGV in the germline V gene. V was pared by 1 base and J by 5 bases, with 12 bases between. CDR3: CASSLGPGVDNEQFF. CDR3 DNA sequence: TGTGCCAGCAGCTTAGGACCCGGGGTTGACAATGAGCAGTTCTTC.

The chain employs TRBV4-1 and TRBJ2-7; D is possibly TRBD1 (7 bases). The CDR3 is made up of 18 amino acids. Germline CDR1 is MGHRA and CDR2 is YSYEKL. V lost 6 bases, J lost 0 bases, and 24 bases lay in between. CDR3 sequence reads: CASSRELGTAGLSYEQYF. The CDR3 DNA is TGCGCCAGCAGTCGGGAGCTGGGGACAGCCGGACTCTCCTACGAGCAGTACTTC.

V usage is TRBV28 and J usage is TRBJ1-4; no reliable D call. This CDR3 has 14 amino acids. Trimming removed 8 bases from V and 0 bases from J, with 10 bases in between. In germline, CDR1 is MDHEN, CDR2 SYDVKM. The DNA of the CDR3 is TGTGCCAGCGGCCGGGAGGCAACTAATGAAAAACTGTTTTTT. Translating gives CASGREATNEKLFF.

As concerns this clone: Since a much larger clone is just one base distant, this may be a read error. J is TRBJ2-7 and V is TRBV7-9; 7 bases agree with TRBD1. CDR1 is SEHNR, CDR2 FQNEAQ, per germline (reference sequence). Losses at the gene ends were 4 bases for V and 1 base for J; bases not matched to a gene: 1. CDR3 length equals 13 residues. The CDR3 loop reads CASSSTGSYEQYF. The DNA for the CDR3 is TGTGCCAGCAGCTCGACAGGGTCCTACGAGCAGTACTTC.

The chain has TRBV10-3 and TRBJ2-2; TRBD1 aligns across 9 bases. V trimming: 8 bases; J trimming: 5 bases; junction bases outside the gene matches: 6. The CDR3 covers 14 residues. Germline CDR1 reads ENHRY; CDR2 reads SYGVKD. The CDR3 region is CAIPQGAETGELFF. DNA for the CDR3: TGTGCCATCCCACAGGGGGCGGAAACCGGGGAGCTGTTTTTT.

This chain uses TRBV4-1 with TRBJ2-7; maybe TRBD2 (7 bases). This CDR3 spans 15 amino acids. Between the trimmed V and J ends, which lost 3 bases and 1 base, there was a span of 13 bases. From germline, CDR1 is MGHRA and CDR2 YSYEKL. For the CDR3, the DNA is TGCGCCAGCAGCCAGGGGGGGCGCCGGTCCTACGAGCAGTACTTC. As protein: CASSQGGRRSYEQYF.

The chain joins TRBV4-1 to TRBJ2-1, with TRBD1 as a possible D gene (5 bases). The CDR3 loop spans 11 amino acids. Germline V CDR1 and CDR2: MGHRA, YSYEKL. Trimming shortened V by 4 bases and J by 9 bases, and 7 bases separated the two germline ends. Here the CDR3 reads CASSLQGEQFF. The CDR3 DNA follows: TGCGCCAGCAGCCTCCAGGGTGAGCAGTTCTTC.

V gene TRBV7-9 combines with J gene TRBJ2-7; 7 nucleotides align to TRBD1. With 5 bases clipped from V and 5 bases from J, the junction kept 3 bases outside the gene matches. The CDR3 covers 12 residues. CDR1 is SEHNR, CDR2 FQNEAQ, per germline (reference sequence). Here the CDR3 DNA reads TGTGCCAGCAGCAGGGACAGAAACGAGCAGTACTTC. Its protein product is CASSRDRNEQYF.

This rearrangement joins TRBV7-8 to TRBJ2-1, with D uncertain. The germline V gene encodes CDR1 SGHVS and CDR2 FQNEAQ. Trimming cost V 6 bases and J 4 bases, with 10 bases left between them. The CDR3 contains 13 residues. The chain's CDR3 is CASSTIEYNEQFF. As DNA, the CDR3 is TGTGCCAGCAGTACGATCGAGTACAATGAGCAGTTCTTC.

The chain links TRBV7-6 to TRBJ2-5; the D gene is possibly TRBD2 (6 bases). The CDR3 has 15 residues. Germline V gene data show CDR1 as SGHVS and CDR2 as FNYEAQ. With 6 bases removed from V and 2 bases from J, the gap between germline ends came to 16 bases. CDR3 in amino acids: CASSPRRGSQETQYF. The CDR3 DNA reads TGTGCCAGCAGTCCCAGGAGGGGCTCACAAGAGACCCAGTACTTC.

The CDR3 is CASSSATSGGSYEQYF. The CDR3 DNA reads as TGTGCCAGCAGCTCCGCGACTAGCGGGGGGTCCTACGAGCAGTACTTC. The gene calls are TRBV11-3 and TRBJ2-7; 13 bases are a match to TRBD2. Trimming took 4 bases from V and 1 from J; bases not matched to a gene: 4. This CDR3 region has 16 residues. Germline loops: CDR1 SGHNT, CDR2 YENEEA. The full variable domain, in which reference TRBV11-3 and TRBJ2-7 provide the parts outside the CDR3, is EAGVVQSPRYKIIEKKQPVAFWCNPISGHNTLYWYLQNLGQGPELLIRYENEEAVDDSQLPKDRFSAERLKGVDSTLKIQPAELGDSAVYLCASSSATSGGSYEQYFGPGTRLTVT.

In nucleotides, the CDR3 is TGTGCCAGCAGCCCTAGGGGTCGGAGTCTAGACAATGAGCAGTTCTTC. This translates into CASSPRGRSLDNEQFF. The chain couples TRBV5-4 to TRBJ2-1; a weak D match, TRBD1 (5 bases). The CDR3 contains 16 residues. V dropped 4 bases and J dropped 5 bases, with 19 bases sitting between them. Germline CDR1 is SGHNT and CDR2 is YYREEE (reference sequence).

The chain employs TRBV5-1 and TRBJ2-7; D is uncertain. Germline CDR1 reads SGHRS; CDR2 reads YFSETQ. The CDR3 totals 15 residues. The ends were cut back, 4 bases at V and 6 bases at J, with 20 bases in the middle. As DNA, the CDR3 is TGCGCCAGCAGCCGGCCCGGTGCGGCGGTCCTCGAGCAGTACTTC. It is translated as CASSRPGAAVLEQYF.

There are a few counts of this clone. The V call is TRBV15, the J call TRBJ2-6; tentatively, D is TRBD2 (5 bases). Germline CDR1 reads LNHNV; CDR2 reads YYDKDF (reference sequence). The CDR3 loop spans 16 amino acids. Trimming took 4 bases from V and 3 from J, leaving 13 bases between them. CDR3 region: CATSMEPGDGANVLTF. CDR3 nucleotide sequence: TGTGCCACCAGCATGGAGCCCGGGGATGGGGCCAACGTCCTGACTTTC.

The chain links TRBV2 to TRBJ1-1; D uncertain. CDR1 SNHLY and CDR2 FYNNEI come from the germline V gene. This CDR3 has 17 amino acids. The germline V and J ends were trimmed by 4 bases and 2 bases, with 20 bases remaining between them. DNA of the CDR3: TGTGCCAGCAGTGTTGAACCCGTGTCCAGGTATAACACTGAAGCTTTCTTT. Encoded protein: CASSVEPVSRYNTEAFF.

The rearrangement joins TRBV18 to TRBJ1-2; 8 nucleotides match TRBD1. Germline CDR1 reads KGHSH; CDR2 reads LQKENI. V was clipped by 4 bases and J by 11 bases; unmatched bases: 9. This CDR3 comprises 13 residues. This CDR3 reads CASSLLDRGLYTF. The CDR3 coding sequence is TGTGCCAGCTCACTCCTTGACAGGGGCTTATACACCTTC.

V gene TRBV5-1 combines with J gene TRBJ2-2; 11 bases fit TRBD2. Trimming removed 5 bases from V and 6 bases from J; junction bases left unmatched: 3. CDR1 and CDR2 from the germline V gene are SGHRS and YFSETQ. The CDR3 has 14 amino acids. This CDR3 is CASRLAGVPGELFF. DNA of the CDR3: TGCGCCAGCAGACTAGCGGGAGTACCCGGGGAGCTGTTTTTT.

This rearrangement joins TRBV5-1 to TRBJ1-1, with TRBD1 matching over 7 bases. The CDR3 runs 16 residues. CDR1 SGHRS and CDR2 YFSETQ come from the germline V gene. The V gene end was trimmed by 5 bases and the J gene end by 0 bases; junction bases not matched to a gene: 10. CDR3 sequence: CASSGQVRPLNTEAFF. In DNA form, the CDR3 reads TGCGCCAGCAGTGGACAGGTTCGCCCACTGAACACTGAAGCTTTCTTT.

The rearrangement links TRBV9 to TRBJ2-1; 11 positions agree with TRBD2. This CDR3 has 15 amino acids. Trimming took 4 bases from V and 12 from J; bases not matched to a gene: 12. From germline, CDR1 is SGDLS and CDR2 YYNGEE. The CDR3 sequence is CASSSMGTSGPLQFF. The CDR3 region has the DNA TGTGCCAGCAGCTCGATGGGGACTAGCGGTCCATTGCAGTTCTTC.

The chain is built from TRBV27 and TRBJ1-1; TRBD1 matches 10 bases. Unmatched junction bases numbered 15, after V lost 8 bases and J lost 6 bases. The CDR3 has 16 amino acids. Germline CDR1 and CDR2: MNHEY and SMNVEV (reference sequence). The CDR3, as DNA: TGTGCCAGCTTATCGACAGGGGGCCCCAGGTTCCCTGAAGCTTTCTTT. It encodes CASLSTGGPRFPEAFF.

The chain joins TRBV11-2 to TRBJ2-7, with 8 bases fitting TRBD1. Germline CDR1 SGHAT, CDR2 FQNNGV. V trimming: 4 bases; J trimming: 5 bases; junction bases outside the gene matches: 10. The CDR3 runs to 15 residues. This CDR3 is CASSSLRDRSHEQYF. CDR3 DNA: TGTGCCAGCAGCTCCTTGAGGGACAGGTCCCACGAGCAGTACTTC.

The V call is TRBV15, the J call TRBJ2-5; D perhaps matches TRBD1 (6 bases). Trimming shortened V by 6 bases and J by 5 bases, and 13 bases separated the two germline ends. Germline-derived CDR1 and CDR2 are LNHNV and YYDKDF (reference sequence). CDR3 length equals 13 residues. CDR3 bases: TGTGCCACCAGTATTACGCAGGGGGAGACCCAGTACTTC. Its translation is CATSITQGETQYF.

This sequence joins TRBV28 and TRBJ2-7; possible D gene TRBD1, 5 bases. Trimming stripped 5 bases from V and 0 bases from J, with 14 bases between. There are 15 residues in the CDR3. Germline assignment: CDR1 MDHEN and CDR2 SYDVKM. DNA for the CDR3: TGTGCCAGCAGTGAACAGGAAACCAGCTCCTACGAGCAGTACTTC. Its translation: CASSEQETSSYEQYF.

The chain couples TRBV5-4 to TRBJ1-2; a weak D match, TRBD1 (5 bases). The CDR3 spans 14 residues. Germline V gene data show CDR1 as SGHNT and CDR2 as YYREEE (reference sequence). Trimming took off 5 bases at V and 8 bases at J, with 19 bases between the two ends. The DNA for the CDR3 is TGTGCCAGCAGACTGCCCGGGGACTCGGGGGGCTACACCTTC. Translated: CASRLPGDSGGYTF.

This clone is a singleton in its sample. The chain combines TRBV18 with TRBJ2-5; 9 bases match TRBD1. J was trimmed by 1 base and V by 4 bases; bases with no gene match: 1. The CDR3 extends over 14 amino acids. CDR1 is KGHSH, CDR2 LQKENI, per germline. CDR3 region: CASSLTGGQETQYF. The CDR3 DNA reads TGTGCCAGCTCACTGACAGGGGGCCAAGAGACCCAGTACTTC.